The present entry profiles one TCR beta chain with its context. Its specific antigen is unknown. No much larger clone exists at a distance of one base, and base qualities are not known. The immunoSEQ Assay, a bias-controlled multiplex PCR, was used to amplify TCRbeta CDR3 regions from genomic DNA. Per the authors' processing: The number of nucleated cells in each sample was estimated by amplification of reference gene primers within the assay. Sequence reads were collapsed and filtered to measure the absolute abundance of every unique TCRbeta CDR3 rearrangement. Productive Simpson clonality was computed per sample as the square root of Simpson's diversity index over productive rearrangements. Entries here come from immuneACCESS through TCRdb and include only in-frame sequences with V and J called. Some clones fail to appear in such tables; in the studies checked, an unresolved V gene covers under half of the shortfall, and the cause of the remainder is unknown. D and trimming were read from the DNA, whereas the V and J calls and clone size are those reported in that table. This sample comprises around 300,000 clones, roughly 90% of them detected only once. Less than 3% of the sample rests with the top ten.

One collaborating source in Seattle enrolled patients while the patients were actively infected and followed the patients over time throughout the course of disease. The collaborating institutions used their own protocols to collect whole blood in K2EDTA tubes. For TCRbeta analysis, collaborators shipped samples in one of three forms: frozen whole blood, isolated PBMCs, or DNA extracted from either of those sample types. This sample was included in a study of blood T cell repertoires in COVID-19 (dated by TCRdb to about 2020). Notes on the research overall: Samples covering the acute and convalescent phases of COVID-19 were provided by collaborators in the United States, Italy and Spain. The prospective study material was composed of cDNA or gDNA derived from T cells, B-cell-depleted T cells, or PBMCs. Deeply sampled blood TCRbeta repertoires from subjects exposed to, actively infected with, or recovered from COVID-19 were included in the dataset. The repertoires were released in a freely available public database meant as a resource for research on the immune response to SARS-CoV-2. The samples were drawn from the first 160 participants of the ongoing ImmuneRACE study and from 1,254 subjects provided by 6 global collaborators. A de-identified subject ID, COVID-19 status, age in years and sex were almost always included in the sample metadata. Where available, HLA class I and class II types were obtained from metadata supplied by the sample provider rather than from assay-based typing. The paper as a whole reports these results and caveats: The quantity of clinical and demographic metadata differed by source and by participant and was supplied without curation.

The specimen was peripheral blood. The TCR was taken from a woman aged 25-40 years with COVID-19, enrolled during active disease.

The CDR3 here reads CAGSTGLYEQYF. At the DNA level, the sequence is TGTGCCGGCTCGACAGGGCTGTACGAGCAGTACTTC. This chain is built from TRBV7-9 and TRBJ2-7, with 7 middle bases fitting TRBD1. V and J are trimmed by 11 bases and 4 bases, and the gene matches miss 8 bases of the junction. The germline V gene (reference sequence) yields SEHNR for CDR1 and FQNEAQ for CDR2. Including the terminal cysteine and phenylalanine, the CDR3 comprises 12 residues. The CDR3 DNA has 36 bases and is translated from base 1.